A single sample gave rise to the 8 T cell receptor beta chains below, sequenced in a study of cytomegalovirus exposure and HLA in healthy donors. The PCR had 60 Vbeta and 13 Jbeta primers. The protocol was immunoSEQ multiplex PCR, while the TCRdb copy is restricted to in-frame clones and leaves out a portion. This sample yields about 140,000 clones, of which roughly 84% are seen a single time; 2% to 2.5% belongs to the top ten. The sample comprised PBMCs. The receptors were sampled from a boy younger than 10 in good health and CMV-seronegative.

The DNA of the CDR3 is TGTGCCAGCAGCCAAGAAGCAGGGCCCTACGAGCAGTACTTC. This translates into CASSQEAGPYEQYF. The V and J genes are TRBV4-2 and TRBJ2-7; TRBD1 might be the D (5 bases). Germline loops: CDR1 LGHNA, CDR2 YNFKEQ. The CDR3 is made up of 14 amino acids. The ends were cut back, 0 bases at V and 2 bases at J, with 8 bases in the middle.

The CDR3 here is CSVVRGTGGNNEQFF. The CDR3 DNA follows: TGCAGCGTTGTAAGGGGGACAGGGGGGAACAATGAGCAGTTCTTC. This chain links TRBV29-1 with TRBJ2-1, with 11 bases matching TRBD1. The germline gives CDR1 SQVTM, CDR2 ANQGSEA. This CDR3 spans 15 amino acids. The V segment lost 4 bases and the J segment 5 bases; nucleotides outside the gene matches: 7.

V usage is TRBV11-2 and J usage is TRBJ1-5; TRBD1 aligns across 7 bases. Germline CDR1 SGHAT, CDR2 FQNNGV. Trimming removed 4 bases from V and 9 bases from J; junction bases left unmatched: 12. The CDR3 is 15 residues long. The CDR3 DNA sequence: TGTGCCAGCAGCTCACAGGGGATTGGGGGGTGGCCCCAGCATTTT. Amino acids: CASSSQGIGGWPQHF.

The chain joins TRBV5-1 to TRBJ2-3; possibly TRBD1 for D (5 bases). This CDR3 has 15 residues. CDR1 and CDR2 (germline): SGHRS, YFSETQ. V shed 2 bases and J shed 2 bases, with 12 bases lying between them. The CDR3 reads CASSFNWGFTDTQYF. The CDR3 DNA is TGCGCCAGCAGCTTCAACTGGGGCTTCACAGATACGCAGTATTTT.

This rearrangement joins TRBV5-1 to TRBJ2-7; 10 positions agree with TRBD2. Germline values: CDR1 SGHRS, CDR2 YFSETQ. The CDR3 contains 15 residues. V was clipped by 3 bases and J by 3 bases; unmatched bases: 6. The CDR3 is CASSSSGGAYYEQYF. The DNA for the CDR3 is TGCGCCAGCAGCTCGAGCGGGGGGGCTTACTACGAGCAGTACTTC.

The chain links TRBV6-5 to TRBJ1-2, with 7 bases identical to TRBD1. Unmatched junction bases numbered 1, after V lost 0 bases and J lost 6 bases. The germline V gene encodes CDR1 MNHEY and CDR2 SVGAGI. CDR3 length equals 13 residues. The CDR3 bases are TGTGCCAGCAGTTACTCGGACAGGCATGGCTACACCTTC. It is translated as CASSYSDRHGYTF.

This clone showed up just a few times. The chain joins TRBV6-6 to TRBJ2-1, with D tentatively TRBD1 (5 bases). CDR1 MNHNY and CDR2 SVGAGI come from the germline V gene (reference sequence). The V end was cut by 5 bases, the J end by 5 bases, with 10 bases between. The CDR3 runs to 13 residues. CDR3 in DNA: TGTGCCAGCAGTCCGGACACCCACAATGAGCAGTTCTTC. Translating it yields CASSPDTHNEQFF.

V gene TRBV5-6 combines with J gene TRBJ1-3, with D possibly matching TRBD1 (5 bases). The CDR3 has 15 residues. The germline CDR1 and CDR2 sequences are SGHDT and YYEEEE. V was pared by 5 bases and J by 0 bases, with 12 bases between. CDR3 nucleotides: TGTGCCAGCAGTCCTTGGGGCCACTCTGGAAACACCATATATTTT. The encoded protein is CASSPWGHSGNTIYF. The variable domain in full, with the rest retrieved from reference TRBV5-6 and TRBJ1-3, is DAGVTQSPTHLIKTRGQQVTLRCSPKSGHDTVSWYQQALGQGPQFIFQYYEEEERQRGNFPDRFSGHQFPNYSSELNVNALLLGDSALYLCASSPWGHSGNTIYFGEGSWLTVV.